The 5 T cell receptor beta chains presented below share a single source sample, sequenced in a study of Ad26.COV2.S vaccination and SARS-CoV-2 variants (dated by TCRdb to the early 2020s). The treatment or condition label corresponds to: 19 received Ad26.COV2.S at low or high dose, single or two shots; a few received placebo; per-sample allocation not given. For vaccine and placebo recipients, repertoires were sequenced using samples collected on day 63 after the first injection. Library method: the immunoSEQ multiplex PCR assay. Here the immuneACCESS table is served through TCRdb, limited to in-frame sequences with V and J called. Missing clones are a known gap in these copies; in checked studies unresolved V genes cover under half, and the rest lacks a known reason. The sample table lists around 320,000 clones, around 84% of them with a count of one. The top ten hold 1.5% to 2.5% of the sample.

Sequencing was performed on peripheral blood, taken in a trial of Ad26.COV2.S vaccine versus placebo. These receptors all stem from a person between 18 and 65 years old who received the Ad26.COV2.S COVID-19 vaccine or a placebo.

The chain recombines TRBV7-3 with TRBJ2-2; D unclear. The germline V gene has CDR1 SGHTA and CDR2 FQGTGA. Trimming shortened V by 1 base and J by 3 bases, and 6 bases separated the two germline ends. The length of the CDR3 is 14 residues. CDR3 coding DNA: TGTGCCAGCAGCTTAAAGGGATACACCGGGGAGCTGTTTTTT. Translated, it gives CASSLKGYTGELFF.

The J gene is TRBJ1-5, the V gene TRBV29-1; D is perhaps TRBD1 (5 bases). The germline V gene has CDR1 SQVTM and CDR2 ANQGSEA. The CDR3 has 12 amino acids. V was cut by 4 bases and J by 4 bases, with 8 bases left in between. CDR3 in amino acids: CSVGGPNQPQHF. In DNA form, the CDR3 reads TGCAGCGTTGGGGGACCAAATCAGCCCCAGCATTTT.

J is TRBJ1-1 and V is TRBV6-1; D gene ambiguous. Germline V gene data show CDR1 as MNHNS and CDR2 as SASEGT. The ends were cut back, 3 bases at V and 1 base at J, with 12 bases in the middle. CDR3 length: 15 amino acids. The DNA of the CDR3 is TGTGCCAGCAGTGATAACACATTGGGGAACACTGAAGCTTTCTTT. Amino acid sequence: CASSDNTLGNTEAFF.

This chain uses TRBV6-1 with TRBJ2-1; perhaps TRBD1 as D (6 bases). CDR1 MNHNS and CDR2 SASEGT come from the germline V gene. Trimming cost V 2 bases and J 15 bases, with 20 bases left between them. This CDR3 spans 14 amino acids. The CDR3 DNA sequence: TGTGCCAGCAGTGAATGGACACACAGGGACGCGCGGTTCTTC. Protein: CASSEWTHRDARFF.

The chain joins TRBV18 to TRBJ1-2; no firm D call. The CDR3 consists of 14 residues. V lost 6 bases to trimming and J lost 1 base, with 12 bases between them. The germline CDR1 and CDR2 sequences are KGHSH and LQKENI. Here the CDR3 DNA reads TGTGCCAGCTCCCAAAACGCTGGTAACTATGGCTACACCTTC. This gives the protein CASSQNAGNYGYTF.